One and the same sample provided the 24 T cell receptor beta chains below, sequenced in a study of response to subunit inactivated influenza vaccine. MiXCR was run by TCRdb on the RT-PCR reads, yielding one entry per CDR3 protein. Found here are approximately 530,000 distinct CDR3 sequences, approximately 12% of them singletons; the top ten hold about an eighth. The sequences come from PBMCs from blood, collected roughly 46 days after vaccination. The receptors were sampled from a man between 50 and 59 years old who received an inactivated influenza vaccine.

Notes on this clonotype: Given the absence of the conserved phenylalanine or tryptophan at the CDR3 end, a read error is likely. The DNA is left out, because the CDR3 cannot be placed on it with certainty; the CDR3 is given as TCRdb lists it. The rearrangement uses TRBV5-1 and TRBJ2-5. The germline gives CDR1 SGHRS, CDR2 YFSETQ. The CDR3 is 9 amino acids long, termini counted. The CDR3: CASSLLWGK.

This clonotype was observed at least ten times. The rearrangement joins TRBV6-1 to TRBJ2-1, with TRBD2 identical over 8 bases. The CDR3 has 14 residues. The V segment lost 6 bases and the J segment 4 bases; nucleotides outside the gene matches: 5. The germline gives CDR1 MNHNS, CDR2 SASEGT. The CDR3 nucleotides read TGTGCCAGCAGCCCGAGCGGGGGATACAATGAGCAGTTCTTC. Protein sequence: CASSPSGGYNEQFF.

This clonotype was observed a few times. This chain links TRBV20-1 with TRBJ2-1; perhaps D is TRBD1 or TRBD2 (5 bases each). Trimming cost V 5 bases and J 9 bases, with 11 bases left between them. The germline gives CDR1 DFQATT, CDR2 SNEGSKA (reference sequence). This CDR3 comprises 11 residues. The DNA of the CDR3 is TGCAGTGCTGGTAGGGACCTTGAGCAGTTCTTC. It specifies CSAGRDLEQFF.

The chain has TRBV5-1 and TRBJ2-2; D gene uncertain. The ends were cut back, 0 bases at V and 1 base at J, with 10 bases in the middle. This CDR3 is built from 16 residues. CDR1 and CDR2 from the germline V gene are SGHRS and YFSETQ. The CDR3 DNA is TGCGCCAGCAGCTTGGTATCTGGTCGGAACACCGGGGAGCTGTTTTTT. Amino acid sequence: CASSLVSGRNTGELFF. Together with reference TRBV5-1 and TRBJ2-2, the CDR3 gives the full variable domain: KAGVTQTPRYLIKTRGQQVTLSCSPISGHRSVSWYQQTPGQGLQFLFEYFSETQRNKGNFPGRFSGRQFSNSRSEMNVSTLELGDSALYLCASSLVSGRNTGELFFGEGSRLTVL.

The chain joins TRBV5-1 to TRBJ2-7; 9 nucleotides line up with TRBD1. This CDR3 has 15 amino acids. Germline V lookup: CDR1 SGHRS, CDR2 YFSETQ. Trimming took 2 bases from V and 6 from J; bases not matched to a gene: 9. CDR3 sequence reads: CASSFLDRGPSEQYF. In nucleotides, the CDR3 is TGCGCCAGCAGCTTCTTGGACAGGGGTCCGTCCGAGCAGTACTTC.

This clonotype has a handful of counts. The chain carries TRBV13 and TRBJ2-7; 10 positions agree with TRBD1. Looked up from germline, CDR1 is PRHDT and CDR2 is FYEKMQ (reference sequence). V was clipped by 5 bases and J by 6 bases; unmatched bases: 1. The CDR3 spans 12 residues. CDR3 in amino acids: CASSDRGPEQYF. CDR3 sequence (DNA): TGTGCCAGCAGCGACAGGGGGCCCGAGCAGTACTTC.

The chain has TRBV12-3 or TRBV12-4 and TRBJ2-6, with 11 bases lining up with TRBD1. V dropped 3 bases and J dropped 3; count of bases not matched to a gene: 7. The CDR3 length is 18 residues. Here the CDR3 reads CASSLGQGGVFGANVLTF. DNA of the CDR3: TGTGCCAGCAGTTTGGGACAGGGGGGTGTTTTTGGGGCCAACGTCCTGACTTTC.

This clonotype has just a few counts. V is TRBV20-1 and J is TRBJ1-2, with 7 nucleotides matching TRBD1. Trimming took 6 bases from V and 7 from J; bases not matched to a gene: 11. The CDR3 totals 13 residues. The germline V gene encodes CDR1 DFQATT and CDR2 SNEGSKA (reference sequence). This chain's CDR3 is CSAAGTEMVGYTF. The DNA of the CDR3 is TGCAGTGCAGCCGGGACAGAAATGGTTGGCTACACCTTC.

This clonotype occurred a few times. The V and J genes are TRBV4-3 and TRBJ2-3; 11 bases match TRBD2. In germline, CDR1 is LGHNA, CDR2 YSLEER. The trim removed 1 base at V and 2 bases at J, leaving 8 bases unmatched. CDR3 length: 18 residues. The CDR3, as DNA: TGCGCCAGCAGCCAAGCGGGACTAGCGGAACTATTCACAGATACGCAGTATTTT. This translates into CASSQAGLAELFTDTQYF.

The gene calls are TRBV28 and TRBJ2-5; 10 nucleotides line up with TRBD1. CDR3 length: 16 residues. CDR1 is MDHEN and CDR2 is SYDVKM in the germline V gene. The ends lost 3 bases at V and 5 bases at J; junction bases unmatched: 9. The DNA of the CDR3 is TGTGCCAGCAGTTTTCTGGACAGGGGGAGGGTTGAGACCCAGTACTTC. Its protein product is CASSFLDRGRVETQYF. Full variable domain (remainder filled in from reference TRBV28 and TRBJ2-5): DVKVTQSSRYLVKRTGEKVFLECVQDMDHENMFWYRQDPGLGLRLIYFSYDVKMKEKGDIPEGYSVSREKKERFSLILESASTNQTSMYLCASSFLDRGRVETQYFGPGTRLLVL.

The chain links TRBV12-3 or TRBV12-4 to TRBJ2-5; 10 bases are a match to TRBD1. CDR3 length: 15 residues. V shed 6 bases and J 3 bases; nucleotides not matched to a gene: 7. CDR3 sequence reads: CASSRWGTGEETQYF. The CDR3 DNA follows: TGTGCCAGCAGCAGGTGGGGGACAGGGGAAGAGACCCAGTACTTC.

The genes are TRBV11-1 and TRBJ2-2; D remains unclear. This CDR3 has 15 residues. Trimming cost V 5 bases and J 1 base, with 11 bases left between them. Germline V gene lookup returns CDR1 SGHAT and CDR2 FQDESV (reference sequence). CDR3 DNA sequence: TGTGCCAGCAGCCGTCGATTTGTGAACACCGGGGAGCTGTTTTTT. This codes for CASSRRFVNTGELFF.

In DNA, the CDR3 is TGCAGCGCCGCGACAGGGGATCAGTACGAGCAGTACTTC. This encodes CSAATGDQYEQYF. The chain combines TRBV29-1 with TRBJ2-7, with TRBD1 identical over 8 bases. CDR1 is SQVTM and CDR2 is ANQGSEA in the germline V gene. With 7 bases clipped from V and 4 bases from J, the junction kept 9 bases outside the gene matches. The CDR3 sequence is 13 residues long.

This clonotype was seen ten or more times. The chain couples TRBV29-1 to TRBJ2-7, with 9 bases matching TRBD1. The germline gives CDR1 SQVTM, CDR2 ANQGSEA. V was clipped by 2 bases and J by 5 bases; unmatched bases: 10. The CDR3 covers 15 residues. CDR3 sequence (DNA): TGCAGCGTTGAAAGGGCCGGGACAGGGAGGAACGAGCAGTACTTC. Residues: CSVERAGTGRNEQYF.

The chain couples TRBV7-2 to TRBJ2-1; TRBD2 matches at 7 bases. Germline V gene data show CDR1 as SGHTA and CDR2 as FQGNSA. This CDR3 contains 14 residues. J gave up 5 bases and V 4 bases, and 5 bases lay outside the gene matches. CDR3 residues: CASSWTSGHNEQFF. The CDR3 DNA sequence: TGTGCCAGCAGCTGGACTAGTGGGCACAATGAGCAGTTCTTC.

The chain carries TRBV6-5 and TRBJ1-1; D is ambiguous. CDR3 length: 16 amino acids. Trimming removed 0 bases from V and 1 base from J, with 12 bases in between. The germline CDR1 and CDR2 sequences are MNHEY and SVGAGI. CDR3 nucleotides: TGTGCCAGCAGTTACTCCACCACCGGAGAGAACACTGAAGCTTTCTTT. Its translation: CASSYSTTGENTEAFF.

This clonotype was counted a few times. The V and J genes are TRBV6-1 and TRBJ1-2, with 7 bases fitting TRBD1. The germline V gene has CDR1 MNHNS and CDR2 SASEGT. CDR3 length: 12 amino acids. J lost 8 bases, V lost 6 bases, and 6 bases had no gene match. In nucleotides, the CDR3 is TGTGCCAGCAGCGACAGGGTTTCGGGCTACACCTTC. This encodes CASSDRVSGYTF.

The genes are TRBV5-1 and TRBJ2-2, with 9 bases lining up with TRBD2. Germline V gene lookup returns CDR1 SGHRS and CDR2 YFSETQ. Trimming removed 3 bases from V and 8 bases from J; junction bases left unmatched: 14. There are 17 residues in the CDR3. The CDR3 nucleotides read TGCGCCAGCAGCTACCACCGCGGGCTAGCGGGACGGGGGGAGCTGTTTTTT. Translation gives CASSYHRGLAGRGELFF.

This clonotype was seen repeatedly, ten times or more. V usage is TRBV27 and J usage is TRBJ2-7; D is possibly TRBD1 (5 bases). CDR3 length equals 13 residues. Trimming cost V 4 bases and J 2 bases, with 9 bases left between them. The germline gives CDR1 MNHEY, CDR2 SMNVEV (reference sequence). The CDR3 DNA follows: TGTGCCAGCAGTTATGGGGCCACCTACGAGCAGTACTTC. It specifies CASSYGATYEQYF.

V usage is TRBV4-3 and J usage is TRBJ1-1; 7 bases align to TRBD1. The CDR3 contains 15 residues. Germline loops: CDR1 LGHNA, CDR2 YSLEER. Unmatched junction bases numbered 8, after V lost 6 bases and J lost 1 base. CDR3 protein: CASRPYGDRNTEAFF. For the CDR3, the DNA is TGCGCCAGCAGACCCTACGGGGACAGGAACACTGAAGCTTTCTTT.

This clonotype was counted between two and nine times. The chain uses TRBV28 and TRBJ1-2; 7 bases match TRBD1. The ends lost 6 bases at V and 4 bases at J; junction bases unmatched: 8. Germline V gene data show CDR1 as MDHEN and CDR2 as SYDVKM. The CDR3 totals 14 residues. The DNA of the CDR3 is TGTGCCAGCAGACCGACAGGGCCCGCCTATGGCTACACCTTC. Its protein is CASRPTGPAYGYTF.

The rearrangement links TRBV6-5 to TRBJ1-2; a possible D gene is TRBD1 (6 bases). There are 15 residues in the CDR3. Trimming left V 3 bases short and J 8 bases short, with 19 bases between. CDR1 MNHEY and CDR2 SVGAGI come from the germline V gene. Here the CDR3 reads CASSYFRDRRGGYTF. CDR3 nucleotides: TGTGCCAGCAGTTATTTCAGAGACAGAAGGGGGGGCTACACCTTC.

There are a few counts of this clonotype. V gene TRBV5-1 combines with J gene TRBJ2-1, with 10 bases fitting TRBD2. CDR1 and CDR2 (germline): SGHRS, YFSETQ. V shed 0 bases, J shed 7 bases, and the junction held 7 bases outside the gene matches. The CDR3 loop spans 16 amino acids. The CDR3 reads CASSLAWASGGNEQFF. CDR3 sequence (DNA): TGCGCCAGCAGCTTGGCGTGGGCTAGCGGGGGTAATGAGCAGTTCTTC.

The rearrangement uses TRBV20-1 and TRBJ2-1; 7 bases map to TRBD2. V lost 3 bases, J lost 3 bases, and 5 bases stayed unmatched. CDR1 and CDR2 (germline): DFQATT, SNEGSKA (reference sequence). The CDR3 contains 14 residues. CDR3 amino acids: CSASRTSFYNEQFF. The CDR3, as DNA: TGCAGTGCTAGCCGGACTAGTTTCTACAATGAGCAGTTCTTC.